In this sample, the clone carrying this TCR beta chain turned up once. This sample stems from a study of blood T cell repertoires in COVID-19. On the study more broadly: Whether acute or convalescent, the COVID-19 samples came from the United States, Italy and Spain. PBMCs, B-cell-depleted T cells, or T cells provided the cDNA or gDNA that made up the material.

Profiling relied on immunoSEQ multiplex PCR, and the TCRdb table lists in-frame clones only, not all of them. The top ten clones hold around 13% of a sample with more than 150,000 clones, about 85% of them seen once. Germline trimming cut 6 bases from V and 5 bases from J; bases unmatched to any gene: 10. This CDR3 comprises 16 residues. Germline values: CDR1 MNHNY, CDR2 SVGAGI (reference sequence). V gene TRBV6-6 combines with J gene TRBJ2-3; 11 bases agree with TRBD1. The TCR comes from a man between 65 and 85 years old who had recovered from COVID-19. The sequenced material came from peripheral blood. In DNA, the CDR3 is TGTGCCAGCAGGCAAAGGACAGGGGGCCGGAGAGATACGCAGTATTTT. Translating gives CASRQRTGGRRDTQYF.